The source of this T cell receptor beta chain is a study of PD-L1 blockade in urothelial cancer. The CDR3 is 14 amino acids. V lost 3 bases, J lost 4 bases, and 12 bases lay in between. The V gene's germline CDR1 is WNHNN and CDR2 SYGVQD (reference sequence). Here immunoSEQ multiplex PCR was the method, and the copy in TCRdb shows in-frame clones only, minus some. The sample has about 100,000 clones; roughly nine tenths are singletons. The sequencing here drew on PBMCs, taken around atezolizumab (anti-PD-L1) treatment. The TCR sequence derives from a woman of 80 years or more with urothelial cancer. The gene calls are TRBV10-1 and TRBJ1-2, with a tentative D call TRBD1 (6 bases). The CDR3 sequence is CASSEVRGSYGYTF. The DNA of the CDR3 is TGCGCCAGCAGTGAAGTCAGGGGAAGCTATGGCTACACCTTC.